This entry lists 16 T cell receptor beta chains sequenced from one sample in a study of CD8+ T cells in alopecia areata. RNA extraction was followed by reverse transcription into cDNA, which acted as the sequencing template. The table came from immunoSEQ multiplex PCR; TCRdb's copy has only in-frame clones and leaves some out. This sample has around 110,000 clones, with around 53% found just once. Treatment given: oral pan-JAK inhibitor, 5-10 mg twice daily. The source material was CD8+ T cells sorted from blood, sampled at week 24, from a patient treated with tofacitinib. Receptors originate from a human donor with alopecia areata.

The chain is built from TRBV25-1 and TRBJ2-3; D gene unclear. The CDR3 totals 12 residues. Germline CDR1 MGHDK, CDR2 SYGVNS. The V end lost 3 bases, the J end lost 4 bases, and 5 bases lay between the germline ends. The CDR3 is CASSDTPDTQYF. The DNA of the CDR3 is TGTGCCAGCAGTGATACCCCAGATACGCAGTATTTT.

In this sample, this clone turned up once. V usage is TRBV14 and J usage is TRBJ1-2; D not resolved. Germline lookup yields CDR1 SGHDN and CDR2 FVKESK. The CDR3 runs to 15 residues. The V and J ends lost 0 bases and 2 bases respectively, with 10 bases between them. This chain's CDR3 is CASSQDYSWNYGYTF. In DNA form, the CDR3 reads TGTGCCAGCAGCCAAGATTATAGCTGGAACTATGGCTACACCTTC.

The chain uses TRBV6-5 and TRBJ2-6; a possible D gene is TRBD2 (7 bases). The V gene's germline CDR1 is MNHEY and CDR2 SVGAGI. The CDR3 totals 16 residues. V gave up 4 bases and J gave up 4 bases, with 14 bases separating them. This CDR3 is CASSSGGLSGANVLTF. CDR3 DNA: TGTGCCAGCAGTTCCGGGGGGCTATCCGGGGCCAACGTCCTGACTTTC.

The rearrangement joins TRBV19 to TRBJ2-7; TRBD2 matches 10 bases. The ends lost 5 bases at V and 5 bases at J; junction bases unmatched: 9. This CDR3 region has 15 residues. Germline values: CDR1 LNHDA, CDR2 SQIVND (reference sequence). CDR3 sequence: CASSPPSGGPHEQYF. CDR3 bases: TGTGCCAGTAGTCCTCCTAGCGGGGGCCCCCACGAGCAGTACTTC. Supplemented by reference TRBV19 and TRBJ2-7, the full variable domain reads DGGITQSPKYLFRKEGQNVTLSCEQNLNHDAMYWYRQDPGQGLRLIYYSQIVNDFQKGDIAEGYSVSREKKESFPLTVTSAQKNPTAFYLCASSPPSGGPHEQYFGPGTRLTVT.

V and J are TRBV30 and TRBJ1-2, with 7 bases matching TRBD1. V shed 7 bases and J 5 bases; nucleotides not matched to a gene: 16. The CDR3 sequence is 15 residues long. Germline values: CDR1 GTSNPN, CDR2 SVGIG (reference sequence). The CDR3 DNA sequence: TGTGCCTCTTATTCTCGGTACAGGGGAGGTTATGGCTACACCTTC. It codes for CASYSRYRGGYGYTF.

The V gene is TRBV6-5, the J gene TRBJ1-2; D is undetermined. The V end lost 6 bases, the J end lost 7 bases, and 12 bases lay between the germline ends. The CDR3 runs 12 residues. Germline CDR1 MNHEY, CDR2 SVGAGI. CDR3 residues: CASRTQSGGYTF. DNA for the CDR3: TGTGCCAGCAGAACTCAGAGCGGTGGCTACACCTTC.

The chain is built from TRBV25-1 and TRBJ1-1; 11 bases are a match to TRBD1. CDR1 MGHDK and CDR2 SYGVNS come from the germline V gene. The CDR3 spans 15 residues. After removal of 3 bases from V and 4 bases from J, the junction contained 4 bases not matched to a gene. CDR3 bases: TGTGCCAGCAGTGATATTGGACAGGGGGCCACTGAAGCTTTCTTT. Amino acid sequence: CASSDIGQGATEAFF.

The CDR3 sequence is CASSLGQPSNQPQHF. CDR3 coding DNA: TGTGCCAGCAGTTTGGGACAGCCTAGCAATCAGCCCCAGCATTTT. The chain joins TRBV27 to TRBJ1-5, with 7 bases aligning to TRBD1. V lost 3 bases, J lost 0 bases, and 2 bases stayed unmatched. Germline CDR1 reads MNHEY; CDR2 reads SMNVEV (reference sequence). The CDR3 sequence is 15 residues long.

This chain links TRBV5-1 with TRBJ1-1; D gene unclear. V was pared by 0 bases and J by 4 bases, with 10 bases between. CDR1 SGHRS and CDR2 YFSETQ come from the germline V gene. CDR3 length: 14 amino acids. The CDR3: CASSLARGVTEAFF. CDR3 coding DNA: TGCGCCAGCAGCTTGGCCCGTGGTGTCACTGAAGCTTTCTTT.

CDR3 amino acids: CASSLEGTGGEQYF. In DNA, the CDR3 is TGTGCCAGCAGCTTAGAAGGGACAGGGGGCGAGCAGTACTTC. The chain recombines TRBV13 with TRBJ2-7, with 11 bases aligning to TRBD1. Trimming cost V 1 base and J 6 bases; bases outside gene matches: 2. There are 14 residues in the CDR3. CDR1 and CDR2 (germline): PRHDT, FYEKMQ (reference sequence).

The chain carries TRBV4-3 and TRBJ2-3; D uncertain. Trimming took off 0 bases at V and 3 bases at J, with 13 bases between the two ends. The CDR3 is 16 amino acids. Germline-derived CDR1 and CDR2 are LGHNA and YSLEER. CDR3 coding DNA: TGCGCCAGCAGCCAAGAAAGAACAGATATTACAGATACGCAGTATTTT. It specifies CASSQERTDITDTQYF.

The CDR3 nucleotides read TGTGCCAGCAGCCCCCGACTAGAAAGTACCGAGCAGTACTTC. Residues: CASSPRLESTEQYF. The chain is built from TRBV11-2 and TRBJ2-7, with TRBD2 as a possible D gene (6 bases). Germline CDR1 is SGHAT and CDR2 is FQNNGV. Trimming removed 5 bases from V and 6 bases from J, with 17 bases in between. The CDR3 consists of 14 residues.

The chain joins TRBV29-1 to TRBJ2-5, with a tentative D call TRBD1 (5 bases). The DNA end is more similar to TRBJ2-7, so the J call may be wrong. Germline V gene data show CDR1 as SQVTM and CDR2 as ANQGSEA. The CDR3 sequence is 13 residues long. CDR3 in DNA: TGCAGCGTTGAAGACAGGGCCACCTACGAGCAGTACTTC. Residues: CSVEDRATYEQYF.

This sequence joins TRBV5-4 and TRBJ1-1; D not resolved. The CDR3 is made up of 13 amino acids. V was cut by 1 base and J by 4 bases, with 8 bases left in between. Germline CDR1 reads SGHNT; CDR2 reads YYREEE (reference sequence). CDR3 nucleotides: TGTGCCAGCAGCTTGCCAGGCTCCACTGAAGCTTTCTTT. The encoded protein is CASSLPGSTEAFF.

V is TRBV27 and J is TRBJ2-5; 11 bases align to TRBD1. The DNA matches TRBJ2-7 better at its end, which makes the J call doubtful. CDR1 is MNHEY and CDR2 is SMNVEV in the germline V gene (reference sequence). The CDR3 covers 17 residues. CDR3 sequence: CASSHHHSDRGPYEQYF. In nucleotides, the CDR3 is TGTGCCAGCAGTCACCACCACTCGGACAGGGGGCCCTACGAGCAGTACTTC.

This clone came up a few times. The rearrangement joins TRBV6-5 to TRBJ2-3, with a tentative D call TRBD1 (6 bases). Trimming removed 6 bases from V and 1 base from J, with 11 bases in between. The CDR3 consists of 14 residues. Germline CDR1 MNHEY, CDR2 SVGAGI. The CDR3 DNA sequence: TGTGCCAGCAGCCACTCAGGGGGCACAGATACGCAGTATTTT. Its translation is CASSHSGGTDTQYF.